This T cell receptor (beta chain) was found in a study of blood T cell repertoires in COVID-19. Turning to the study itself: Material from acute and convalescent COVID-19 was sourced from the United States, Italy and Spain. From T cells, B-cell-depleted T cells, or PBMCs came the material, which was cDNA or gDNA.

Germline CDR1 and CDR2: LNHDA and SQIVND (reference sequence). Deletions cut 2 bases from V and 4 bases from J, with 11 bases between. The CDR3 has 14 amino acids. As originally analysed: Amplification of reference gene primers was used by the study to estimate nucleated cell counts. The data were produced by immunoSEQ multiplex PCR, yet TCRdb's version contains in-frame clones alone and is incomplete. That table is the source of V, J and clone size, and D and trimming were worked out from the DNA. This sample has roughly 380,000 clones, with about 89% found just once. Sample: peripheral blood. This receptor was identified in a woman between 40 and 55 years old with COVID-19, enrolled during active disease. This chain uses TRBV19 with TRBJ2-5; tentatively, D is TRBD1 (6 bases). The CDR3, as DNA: TGTGCCAGTAGTATAAGCGCCAGGGGAGAGACCCAGTACTTC. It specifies CASSISARGETQYF.